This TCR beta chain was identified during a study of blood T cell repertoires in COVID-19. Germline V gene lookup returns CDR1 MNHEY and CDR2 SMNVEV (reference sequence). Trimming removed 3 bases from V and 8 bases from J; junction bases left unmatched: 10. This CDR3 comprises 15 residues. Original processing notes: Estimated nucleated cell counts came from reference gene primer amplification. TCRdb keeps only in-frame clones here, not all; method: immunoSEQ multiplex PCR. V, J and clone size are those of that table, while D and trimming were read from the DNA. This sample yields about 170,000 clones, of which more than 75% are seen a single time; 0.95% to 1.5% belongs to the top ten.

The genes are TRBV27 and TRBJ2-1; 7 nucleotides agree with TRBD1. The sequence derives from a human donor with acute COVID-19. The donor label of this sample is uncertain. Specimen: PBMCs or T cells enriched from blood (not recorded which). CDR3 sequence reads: CASSFAGGVNYEQFF. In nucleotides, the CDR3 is TGTGCCAGCAGTTTTGCAGGGGGAGTTAATTATGAGCAGTTCTTC.